This T cell receptor (beta chain) is from a study of read filtering for tumor transcriptome and immune sequencing. In this sample, this clonotype turned up a few times. At one end, the junction sequence differs from germline, possibly due to a read error. CDR3 length: 14 residues. Germline lookup yields CDR1 LGHDT and CDR2 YNNKEL (reference sequence). The library was built from around 0.4 ug RNA with molecular barcoded adaptors for alpha/delta and beta/gamma chains. TCRdb re-called the reads through MiXCR, storing one row per CDR3 protein. In the table there are some 120,000 distinct CDR3 sequences, roughly 13% of which are singletons.

What was sequenced was a population of CD138-negative cells sorted from bone marrow. J is TRBJ2-3 and V is TRBV3-1; the D is unclear. This sequence originates from a donor aged 40 or older with multiple myeloma. CDR3 sequence reads: CVSSTTSSTDTQYF. The CDR3 DNA follows: TGTGTCAGCAGCACTACCTCTAGCACAGATACGCAGTATTTT.